The present entry profiles one TCR beta chain with its context. The data belong to a study of OX40 agonist ivuxolimab in advanced cancers. About the research overall: An agonistic anti-OX40 (CD134) antibody, ivuxolimab, was used to treat the patients. Age averaged around 59 years (range roughly 20 to 90), and 82.7% were male.

Patients with autoimmune history or systemic immunosuppression were excluded. At cycle 4 day 1, cycle 7 day 1, and baseline, blood was sampled. Assay used: immunoSEQ multiplex PCR; TCRdb lists only in-frame clones, some missing. The table includes some 44,000 clones, about 90% detected once. The sequence came from an adult with an advanced solid tumor such as melanoma, head and neck, liver or kidney cancer. Sequencing was performed on CD4+ or CD8+ T cells sorted from blood, taken in a trial of the OX40 agonist ivuxolimab.

The DNA for the CDR3 is TGTGCCAGCAGTGACACCCAAGGATCACCCCTCCACTTT. Protein product: CASSDTQGSPLHF. The genes are TRBV6-4 and TRBJ1-6; no firm D call. V shed 2 bases and J shed 10 bases, with 9 bases lying between them. CDR1 is MRHNA, CDR2 SNTAGT, per germline. The CDR3 totals 13 residues.